A single sample gave rise to the 18 T cell receptor beta chains below, sequenced in a study of control samples from healthy donors and cancer patients. Produced via immunoSEQ multiplex PCR; TCRdb's table is partial and in-frame only. Of over 200,000 clones listed, over 75% are singletons. Sequencing used PBMCs. These receptors came from a woman aged 60-75 years with lung cancer.

This chain uses TRBV11-2 with TRBJ1-2; D unclear. Germline V gives CDR1 SGHAT, CDR2 FQNNGV. Trimming cost V 1 base and J 5 bases, with 17 bases left between them. CDR3 size: 16 residues. The CDR3 region is CASSLGAGLVGYGYTF. The CDR3 bases are TGTGCCAGCAGCTTAGGGGCCGGACTGGTTGGGTATGGCTACACCTTC.

V usage is TRBV10-3 and J usage is TRBJ2-2, with D possibly matching TRBD1 (5 bases). The CDR3 covers 13 residues. V gave up 5 bases and J gave up 6 bases, with 10 bases separating them. Looked up from germline, CDR1 is ENHRY and CDR2 is SYGVKD. CDR3: CAISQGASGELFF. DNA for the CDR3: TGTGCCATCAGTCAGGGTGCGTCCGGGGAGCTGTTTTTT.

The chain employs TRBV28 and TRBJ2-3; TRBD2 aligns across 10 bases. The CDR3 covers 17 residues. Germline values: CDR1 MDHEN, CDR2 SYDVKM. The V gene end was trimmed by 6 bases and the J gene end by 2 bases; junction bases not matched to a gene: 11. The CDR3 DNA reads as TGTGCCAGCAGACACGCTCTTCTAGCGGGAGCCACAGATACGCAGTATTTT. Protein sequence: CASRHALLAGATDTQYF.

This chain connects TRBV5-4 to TRBJ2-5; 10 nucleotides agree with TRBD2. Germline CDR1 reads SGHNT; CDR2 reads YYREEE (reference sequence). The junction had 6 bases not matched to a gene; V was cut back by 5 bases and J by 2 bases. CDR3 length: 15 residues. The chain's CDR3 is CASSIGLAEQETQYF. DNA of the CDR3: TGTGCCAGCAGTATCGGACTAGCGGAACAAGAGACCCAGTACTTC.

The rearrangement joins TRBV2 to TRBJ1-6, with TRBD1 as a possible D gene (6 bases). Deletions cut 3 bases from V and 8 bases from J, with 17 bases between. The CDR3 runs 16 residues. Germline V gene lookup returns CDR1 SNHLY and CDR2 FYNNEI. CDR3 coding DNA: TGTGCCAGCAGTGATCTAGGACAGTCGCTGGATTCACCCCTCCACTTT. Its translation is CASSDLGQSLDSPLHF.

The DNA of the CDR3 is TGTGCCAGCAGCAAAGGGGGGGGACTAGCCTACAATGAGCAGTTCTTC. This translates into CASSKGGGLAYNEQFF. This rearrangement joins TRBV21-1 to TRBJ2-1; the table's D gene call, TRBD2, was not cross checked with the DNA. TRBV21-1 is reported as a pseudogene. The CDR3 spans 16 residues.

The chain is built from TRBV9 and TRBJ2-7; TRBD2 aligns across 10 bases. Germline V gene sequence: CDR1 SGDLS, CDR2 YYNGEE. V was clipped by 2 bases and J by 5 bases; unmatched bases: 7. The CDR3 is made up of 15 amino acids. This CDR3 reads CASSVSGTSANEQYF. In DNA form, the CDR3 reads TGTGCCAGCAGCGTCTCCGGGACTAGCGCCAACGAGCAGTACTTC.

The chain carries TRBV19 and TRBJ2-1; 10 nucleotides align to TRBD2. The CDR3 totals 15 residues. V was pared by 10 bases and J by 0 bases, with 6 bases of the junction left unmatched. In germline, CDR1 is LNHDA, CDR2 SQIVND (reference sequence). DNA of the CDR3: TGTGCCACTAAGGGACTAGCGAGCTCCTACAATGAGCAGTTCTTC. Translating gives CATKGLASSYNEQFF.

The rearrangement joins TRBV29-1 to TRBJ1-1; D perhaps matches TRBD1 (5 bases). The germline CDR1 and CDR2 sequences are SQVTM and ANQGSEA. V was clipped by 6 bases and J by 0 bases, with 11 bases between them. CDR3 length equals 13 residues. CDR3: CSVPGAMNTEAFF. CDR3 nucleotides: TGCAGCGTCCCCGGGGCTATGAACACTGAAGCTTTCTTT. The full variable domain, rest sourced from reference TRBV29-1 and TRBJ1-1, is SAVISQKPSRDICQRGTSLTIQCQVDSQVTMMFWYRQQPGQSLTLIATANQGSEATYESGFVIDKFPISRPNLTFSTLTVSNMSPEDSSIYLCSVPGAMNTEAFFGQGTRLTVV.

The gene calls are TRBV6-6 and TRBJ2-3; D remains unclear. The V end lost 6 bases, the J end lost 4 bases, and 8 bases lay between the germline ends. The CDR3 covers 12 residues. Germline V lookup: CDR1 MNHNY, CDR2 SVGAGI (reference sequence). The CDR3 sequence: CASRESSDTQYF. The DNA for the CDR3 is TGTGCCAGCAGAGAGAGCTCAGATACGCAGTATTTT.

This sequence joins TRBV6-6 and TRBJ2-5, with D hard to call. V gave up 2 bases and J gave up 9 bases, with 16 bases separating them. The CDR3 consists of 14 residues. Germline CDR1 and CDR2: MNHNY and SVGAGI (reference sequence). The CDR3 loop is CASSYIAPPGAQYF. As DNA, the CDR3 is TGTGCCAGCAGTTACATCGCCCCTCCTGGGGCCCAGTACTTC.

This clone is labeled as medium-sized. J is TRBJ1-4 and V is TRBV28, with 8 bases fitting TRBD1. V dropped 4 bases and J dropped 0; count of bases not matched to a gene: 4. This CDR3 region has 16 residues. The germline gives CDR1 MDHEN, CDR2 SYDVKM. The CDR3 protein is CASSSPGGATNEKLFF. In DNA form, the CDR3 reads TGTGCCAGCAGTTCTCCAGGGGGCGCAACTAATGAAAAACTGTTTTTT.

The chain recombines TRBV5-4 with TRBJ1-1; a weak D match, TRBD1 (6 bases). Trimming took 1 base from V and 2 from J, leaving 9 bases between them. Germline-derived CDR1 and CDR2 are SGHNT and YYREEE (reference sequence). This CDR3 has 14 residues. As DNA, the CDR3 is TGTGCCAGCAGCTTGCTGGGGGCCAACACTGAAGCTTTCTTT. This encodes CASSLLGANTEAFF.

This clone occurred a few times. The CDR3 nucleotides are TGTGCCAGCAGCTTAGATCTGACGGGGGGTACGGATGAGCAGTTCTTC. It translates to CASSLDLTGGTDEQFF. This sequence joins TRBV11-3 and TRBJ2-1; 7 bases match TRBD2. V lost 0 bases, J lost 8 bases, and 10 bases stayed unmatched. The CDR3 spans 16 residues. Per germline, CDR1 SGHNT and CDR2 YENEEA.

This chain links TRBV7-8 with TRBJ1-1; TRBD1 is a possible D gene (5 bases). The CDR3 consists of 15 residues. CDR1 SGHVS and CDR2 FQNEAQ come from the germline V gene. Trimming took off 1 base at V and 6 bases at J, with 15 bases between the two ends. The CDR3 loop is CASSLGLGTGAEAFF. The DNA for the CDR3 is TGTGCCAGCAGCTTAGGGTTGGGGACCGGGGCTGAAGCTTTCTTT. Full variable domain (outside the CDR3, taken from reference TRBV7-8 and TRBJ1-1): GAGVSQSPRYKVAKRGQDVALRCDPISGHVSLFWYQQALGQGPEFLTYFQNEAQLDKSGLPSDRFFAERPEGSVSTLKIQRTQQEDSAVYLCASSLGLGTGAEAFFGQGTRLTVV.

This chain links TRBV11-2 with TRBJ1-2; maybe TRBD1 (6 bases). Germline V gene data show CDR1 as SGHAT and CDR2 as FQNNGV. The CDR3 covers 14 residues. V lost 0 bases and J 8 bases, leaving 13 bases between the germline ends. In DNA form, the CDR3 reads TGTGCCAGCAGCTTAGACTCAGGGGCTCGGGGCTACACCTTC. It translates to CASSLDSGARGYTF.

The sample holds one count of this clone. This rearrangement joins TRBV5-1 to TRBJ2-7; unclear D gene. The germline V gene encodes CDR1 SGHRS and CDR2 YFSETQ. This CDR3 region has 12 residues. Trimming shortened V by 7 bases and J by 0 bases, and 8 bases separated the two germline ends. CDR3 loop: CASDPSSYEQYF. DNA of the CDR3: TGCGCCAGCGACCCGTCCTCCTACGAGCAGTACTTC.

The chain joins TRBV4-2 to TRBJ1-2; possible D gene TRBD1, 5 bases. This CDR3 is 13 amino acids long. Germline assignment: CDR1 LGHNA and CDR2 YNFKEQ. V was trimmed by 4 bases and J by 8 bases, leaving 14 bases between them. As DNA, the CDR3 is TGTGCCAGCAGCCTTTTACCTCGGGGCGGCTACACCTTC. Translation gives CASSLLPRGGYTF.